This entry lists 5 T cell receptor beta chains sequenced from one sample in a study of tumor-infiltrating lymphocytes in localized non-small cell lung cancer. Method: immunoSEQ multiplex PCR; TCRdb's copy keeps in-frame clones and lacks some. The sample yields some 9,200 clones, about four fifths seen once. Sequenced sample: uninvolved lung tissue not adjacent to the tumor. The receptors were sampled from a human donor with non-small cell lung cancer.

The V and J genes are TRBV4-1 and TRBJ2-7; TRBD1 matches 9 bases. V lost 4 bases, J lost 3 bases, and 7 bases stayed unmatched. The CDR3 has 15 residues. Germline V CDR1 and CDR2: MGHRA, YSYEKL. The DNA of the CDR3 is TGCGCCAGCAGCCCGGGGACAGGGAGAAGCTACGAGCAGTACTTC. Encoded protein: CASSPGTGRSYEQYF.

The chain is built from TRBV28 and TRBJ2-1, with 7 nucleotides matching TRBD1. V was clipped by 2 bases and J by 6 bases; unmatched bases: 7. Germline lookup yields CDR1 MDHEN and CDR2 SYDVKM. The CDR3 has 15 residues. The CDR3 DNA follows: TGTGCCAGCAGTTTACCCGACAGGGTCGGCAATGAGCAGTTCTTC. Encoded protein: CASSLPDRVGNEQFF.

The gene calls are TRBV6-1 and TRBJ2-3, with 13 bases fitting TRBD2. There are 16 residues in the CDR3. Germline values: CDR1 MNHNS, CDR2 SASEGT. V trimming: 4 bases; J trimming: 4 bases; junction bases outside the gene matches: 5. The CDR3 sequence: CASSARTSGSPDTQYF. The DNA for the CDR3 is TGTGCCAGCAGTGCCCGGACTAGCGGGAGTCCAGATACGCAGTATTTT.

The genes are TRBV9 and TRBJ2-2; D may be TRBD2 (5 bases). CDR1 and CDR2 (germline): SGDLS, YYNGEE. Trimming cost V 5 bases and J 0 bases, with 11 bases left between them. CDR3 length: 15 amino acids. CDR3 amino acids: CASRAGLANTGELFF. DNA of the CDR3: TGTGCCAGCAGGGCTGGACTGGCGAACACCGGGGAGCTGTTTTTT.

CDR3 residues: CASSPPTPSEAFF. CDR3 sequence (DNA): TGTGCCAGCAGTCCTCCTACGCCTAGTGAAGCTTTCTTT. The chain combines TRBV9 with TRBJ1-1; no clear D. The germline V and J ends were trimmed by 5 bases and 7 bases, with 15 bases remaining between them. CDR1 and CDR2 from the germline V gene are SGDLS and YYNGEE. The CDR3 totals 13 residues.